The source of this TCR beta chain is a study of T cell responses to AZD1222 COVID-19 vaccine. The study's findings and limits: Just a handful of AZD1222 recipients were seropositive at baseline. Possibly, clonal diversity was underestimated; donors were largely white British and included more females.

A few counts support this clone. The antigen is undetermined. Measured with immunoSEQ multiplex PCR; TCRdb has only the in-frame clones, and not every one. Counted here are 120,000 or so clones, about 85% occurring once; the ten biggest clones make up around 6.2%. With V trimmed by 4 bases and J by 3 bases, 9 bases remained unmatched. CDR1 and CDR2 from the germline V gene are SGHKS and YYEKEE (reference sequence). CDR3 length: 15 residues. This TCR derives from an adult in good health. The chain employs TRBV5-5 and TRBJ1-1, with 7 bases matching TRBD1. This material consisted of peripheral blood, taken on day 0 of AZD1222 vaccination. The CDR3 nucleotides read TGTGCCAGCAGCAATCTTCGGACAGGAGACACTGAAGCTTTCTTT. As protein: CASSNLRTGDTEAFF.